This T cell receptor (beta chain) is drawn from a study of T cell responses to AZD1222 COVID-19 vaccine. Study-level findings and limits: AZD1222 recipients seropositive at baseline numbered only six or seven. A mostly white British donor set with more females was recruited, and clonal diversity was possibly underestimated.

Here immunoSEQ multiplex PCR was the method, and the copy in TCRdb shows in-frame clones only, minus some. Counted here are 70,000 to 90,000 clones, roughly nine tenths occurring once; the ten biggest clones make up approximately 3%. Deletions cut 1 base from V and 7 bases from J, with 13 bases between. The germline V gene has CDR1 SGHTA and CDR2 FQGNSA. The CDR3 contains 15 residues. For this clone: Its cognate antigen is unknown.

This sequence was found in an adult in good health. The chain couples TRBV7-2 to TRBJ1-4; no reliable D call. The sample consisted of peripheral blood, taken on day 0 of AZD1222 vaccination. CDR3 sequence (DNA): TGTGCCAGCAGCTTAGAGCTCCGCCTGGCTGAAAAACTGTTTTTT. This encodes CASSLELRLAEKLFF.